Listed below are T cell receptor beta chains from one sample, sequenced in a study of post-analysis software for immune sequencing data. Each CDR3 protein is one row after TCRdb ran MiXCR on the PCR reads. The data hold around 440,000 distinct CDR3 sequences, with less than 45% observed a single time. The sequencing sample was made of blood. Receptors were obtained from a girl aged 10-17 years with multiple sclerosis. The CDR3 runs from the conserved cysteine through the conserved F or W. D genes are given only for firm matches. The size field is filled for only some rows; it gives once, few, many or a size class.

D gene,J gene,clone size,V gene,CDR3 DNA,CDR3 protein
-,TRBJ2-7,few,TRBV7-9,TGTGCCAGCAGCTTCCTGACAGGAGACCCTCCTAACGAGCAGTACTTC,CASSFLTGDPPNEQYF
TRBD1,TRBJ2-3,few,TRBV6-2/TRBV6-3,TGTGCCAGCAGTTACTCGCCCGGGACAGGGGACGCAGACCGACTCACAGATACGCAGTATTTT,CASSYSPGTGDADRLTDTQYF
TRBD1,TRBJ2-1,-,TRBV12-3/TRBV12-4,TGTGCCAGCAGTTCCCCCAGGGGGAGCAGCTACAATGAGCAGTTCTTC,CASSSPRGSSYNEQFF
-,TRBJ2-7,few,TRBV6-5,TGTGCCAGCAGTTACCGACCGGTGGCTCTGAGCTCCTACGAGCAGTACTTC,CASSYRPVALSSYEQYF
-,TRBJ2-3,-,TRBV2,TGTGCCAGCAGTGAGGTGGTTCGCGCAGATACGCAGTATTTT,CASSEVVRADTQYF
TRBD1,TRBJ1-5,-,TRBV15,TGTGCCACCAGCAGGGCCGGGACAGGGGGTTATCAGCCCCAGCATTTT,CATSRAGTGGYQPQHF
TRBD2,TRBJ2-5,-,TRBV11-1,TGTGCCAGCAGCCCCGGGACTAGCGGGAGAGGGGGCCAGTACTTC,CASSPGTSGRGGQYF
TRBD2,TRBJ2-5,few,TRBV7-9,TGTGCCAGCAGCTCCGACACTACAACTAGCGGGGTATACAATGAGCAGTACTTC,CASSSDTTTSGVYNEQYF
TRBD2,TRBJ2-1,-,TRBV5-1,TGCGCCAGCAGCTTGGATCTGCGGGGGGATGAGCAGTTCTTC,CASSLDLRGDEQFF
-,TRBJ2-7,few,TRBV6-5,TGTGCCAGCAGCCAAAGCGTTAGCTCCTACGAGCAGTACTTC,CASSQSVSSYEQYF
-,TRBJ2-1,-,TRBV29-1,TGCAGCGTTGACGAGGGAAACGAGCAGTTCTTC,CSVDEGNEQFF
TRBD1,TRBJ2-7,few,TRBV20-1,TGCAGTGCTAGTCAGGGGGCGCGAAACGAGCAGTACTTC,CSASQGARNEQYF
TRBD1,TRBJ2-1,-,TRBV25-1,TGTGCCAGCAGTGGCCGGGACAGGGGGTTTGCTGAGCAGTTCTTC,CASSGRDRGFAEQFF
-,TRBJ1-2,-,TRBV7-2,TGTGCCAGCAGCTTAGACAGGGCGACTGGGGGTGACTACACCTTC,CASSLDRATGGDYTF
-,TRBJ2-1,few,TRBV3-1,TGTGCCAGCAGCCAAATTTGGGCGGCCGAGCAGTTCTTC,CASSQIWAAEQFF
TRBD2,TRBJ2-1,few,TRBV4-1,TGCGCCAGCAGCCCGTCCTCAACTAGCGGGATCGGAAATGAGCAGTTCTTC,CASSPSSTSGIGNEQFF
-,TRBJ2-7,-,TRBV9,TGTGCCAGCAGCGTAGCATCAGGTGGGGAGCAGTACTTC,CASSVASGGEQYF
-,TRBJ2-7,-,TRBV10-3,TGTGCCATCAGTGAGTCGACAGGTTGGCTGACTCTCTCCTACGAGCAGTACTTC,CAISESTGWLTLSYEQYF
-,TRBJ2-1,once,TRBV5-1,TGCGCCAGCAGCTGGGGCGCCTACAATGAGCAGTTCTTC,CASSWGAYNEQFF
-,TRBJ2-4,few,TRBV11-2,TGTGCCAGCAGCTTAGATGGGAGCAAAAACATTCAGTACTTC,CASSLDGSKNIQYF
TRBD2,TRBJ2-6,-,TRBV7-9,TGTGCCAGCAGCTTAGGCGGGGGCTCTGGGGCCAACGTCCTGACTTTC,CASSLGGGSGANVLTF
-,TRBJ1-6,-,TRBV6-6,TGTGCCAGCAGTATCGACAAAGAACTCGCGAATTCACCCCTCCACTTT,CASSIDKELANSPLHF
TRBD1,TRBJ2-7,-,TRBV5-1,TGCGCCAGCAGCCGACAGGGATCCCCCTACGAGCAGTACTTC,CASSRQGSPYEQYF
TRBD2,TRBJ2-3,few,TRBV10-3,TGTGCCATCAGTATATCTAGCGGGAGGATAGATACGCAGTATTTT,CAISISSGRIDTQYF
TRBD1,TRBJ1-5,-,TRBV10-3,TGTGCCATCAGTGAAGAAACGCCGGGACAGGGGTACAGCAATCAGCCCCAGCATTTT,CAISEETPGQGYSNQPQHF
TRBD2,TRBJ2-7,-,TRBV7-2,TGTGCCAGCAGCTTAGTACCTAGCGGGAACGTCAACGAGCAGTACTTC,CASSLVPSGNVNEQYF
-,TRBJ2-4,-,TRBV10-3,TGTGCCATCAGTGAGCCAGGGACAAACATTCAGTACTTC,CAISEPGTNIQYF
TRBD2,TRBJ2-7,once,TRBV5-6,TGTGCCAGCAGCTACGACTCGCCAGCGGGGATGTACGAGCAGTACTTC,CASSYDSPAGMYEQYF
-,TRBJ2-1,-,TRBV13,TGTGCCAGCGGCTTAGGCGGGGAGTACAATGAGCAGTTCTTC,CASGLGGEYNEQFF
-,TRBJ1-2,-,TRBV7-2,TGTGCCAGCAGCTTACCCGGGGGCCTAAACTATGGCTACACCTTC,CASSLPGGLNYGYTF
TRBD2,TRBJ2-3,-,TRBV7-9,TGTGCCAGCAGCCGCCTAGCGGGAGGGCCAGATACGCAGTATTTT,CASSRLAGGPDTQYF
-,TRBJ1-2,-,TRBV5-5,TGTGCCAGCAGCTTGTCCGGGGATACTAACTATGGCTACACCTTC,CASSLSGDTNYGYTF
-,TRBJ2-3,-,TRBV29-1,TGCAGCGCGGGCGGCGAGGGATGGTCTAGCACGGATACGCAGTATTTT,CSAGGEGWSSTDTQYF
TRBD2,TRBJ2-7,-,TRBV28,TGTGCCAGCAGCTCCGGGACTAGCGGGAGGGCCTCCCAGTACTTC,CASSSGTSGRASQYF
-,TRBJ1-1,-,TRBV18,TGTGCCAGCTCACCAGCGGGCCCTAGGGCTGAAGCTTTCTTT,CASSPAGPRAEAFF
-,TRBJ2-2,few,TRBV28,TGTGCCAGCAGTTTGGTCACCGGGGAGCTGTTTTTT,CASSLVTGELFF
-,TRBJ2-1,-,TRBV20-1,TGCAGTGCTAGGGCCCCTAACCCCGAGCAGTTCTTC,CSARAPNPEQFF
TRBD2,TRBJ2-7,-,TRBV27,TGTGCCAGCAGCTTAACATCCGGGAGCGGGAGGGCCGTTTACGAGCAGTACTTC,CASSLTSGSGRAVYEQYF
TRBD2,TRBJ2-5,few,TRBV7-2,TGTGCCAGCAGCGTGGGACTAGCGGTCCAAGAGACCCAGTACTTC,CASSVGLAVQETQYF
-,TRBJ2-7,few,TRBV7-2,TGTGCCAGCAGCCGCTGGGACAACTACGAGCAGTACTTC,CASSRWDNYEQYF
TRBD2,TRBJ2-1,few,TRBV28,TGTGCCAGCAGTTTATACGGGACTAGCGGGAGTGGGAATGAGCAGTTCTTC,CASSLYGTSGSGNEQFF
-,TRBJ1-2,few,TRBV29-1,TGCAGCGTCAACCATCTAGGGGTCGACGGCCGGTCCTATGGCTACACCTTC,CSVNHLGVDGRSYGYTF
TRBD1,TRBJ2-7,-,TRBV7-6,TGTGCCAGCAGCCTCAGGGCCAGGGGGACAGACGAGCAGTACTTC,CASSLRARGTDEQYF
-,TRBJ2-3,-,TRBV28,TGTGCCAGCAGTAAGGGACCCCGTTTGGATACGCAGTATTTT,CASSKGPRLDTQYF
TRBD1,TRBJ2-1,many,TRBV29-1,TGCAGCGTTGCAGGACAGGGCCACAATGAGCAGTTCTTC,CSVAGQGHNEQFF
-,TRBJ1-4,-,TRBV29-1,TGCAGCGTTACCGGGCCTCAAAATGAAAAACTGTTTTTT,CSVTGPQNEKLFF
-,TRBJ2-2,-,TRBV4-3,TGCGCCAGCAGCCAAGAACCGCGGGAATGCGGGGAGCTGTTTTTT,CASSQEPRECGELFF
-,TRBJ2-7,few,TRBV29-1,TGCAGCGGCAGCCGGGGGCAGGGTCCCTACGAGCAGTACTTC,CSGSRGQGPYEQYF
-,TRBJ2-2,-,TRBV5-1,TGCGCCAACAGCTTAGTACAGCCCACCGGGGAGCTGTTTTTT,CANSLVQPTGELFF
-,TRBJ1-4,-,TRBV28,TGTGCCAGCAGCCGCAGGGGCCTAGGTGAAAAACTGTTTTTT,CASSRRGLGEKLFF
TRBD2,TRBJ2-3,few,TRBV19,TGTGCCAGTAGTCCCGGGGGAGGGTCCCGGGATACGCAGTATTTT,CASSPGGGSRDTQYF
-,TRBJ2-3,-,TRBV7-2,TGTGCCAGCAGCTCCCGGAGGACAGTCCAGTATTTT,CASSSRRTVQYF
TRBD2,TRBJ2-3,few,TRBV9,TGTGCCAGCAGCGTAGAAGCGGGGGGCACAGATACGCAGTATTTT,CASSVEAGGTDTQYF
TRBD2,TRBJ2-7,-,TRBV6-2/TRBV6-3,TGTGCCAGCAGTTACCCCTCGGGAGCGGGAGATCCCTACGAGCAGTACTTC,CASSYPSGAGDPYEQYF
-,TRBJ2-5,-,TRBV5-1,TGCGCCAGCAGCTTCGGGATCAGGGGACAAGAGACCCAGTACTTC,CASSFGIRGQETQYF
-,TRBJ1-2,-,TRBV6-2/TRBV6-3,TGTGCCAGCAGCTCTAACACCCAGATCTACACCTTC,CASSSNTQIYTF
-,TRBJ2-3,many,TRBV7-9,TGTGCCAGCAGCATTGATACAGATACGCAGTATTTT,CASSIDTDTQYF
TRBD1,TRBJ2-4,-,TRBV12-3/TRBV12-4,TGTGCCAGCGCGTCAGGGGGCAACATTCAGTACTTC,CASASGGNIQYF
-,TRBJ2-7,once,TRBV2,TGTGCCACCCAAAGGGCAGGGCCCTACGAGCAGTACTTC,CATQRAGPYEQYF